The 24 T cell receptor beta chains below come from one sample, sequenced in a study of cytomegalovirus exposure and HLA in healthy donors. The PCR employed 60 Vbeta primers together with 13 Jbeta primers. Some clones are missing from TCRdb's copy, which holds only in-frame ones; the method was immunoSEQ multiplex PCR. The sample records some 120,000 clones, 74% being singletons. Sequencing was done on a sample of PBMCs. The receptors were sampled from a woman aged 50 to 60 in good health and CMV-seropositive.

The chain recombines TRBV19 with TRBJ2-2, with 7 positions matching TRBD1. This CDR3 contains 16 residues. Germline V gene sequence: CDR1 LNHDA, CDR2 SQIVND (reference sequence). V was clipped by 6 bases and J by 0 bases; unmatched bases: 7. CDR3 residues: CASRTEDRANTGELFF. CDR3 coding DNA: TGTGCCAGTAGAACTGAAGACAGGGCGAACACCGGGGAGCTGTTTTTT.

The chain couples TRBV7-6 to TRBJ2-3, with 8 bases fitting TRBD2. Germline V gene lookup returns CDR1 SGHVS and CDR2 FNYEAQ. This CDR3 contains 17 residues. The V gene end was trimmed by 6 bases and the J gene end by 2 bases; junction bases not matched to a gene: 13. CDR3 coding DNA: TGTGCCAGCAGTTCAAACGGGGGGGCCGCCCACACAGATACGCAGTATTTT. Amino acids: CASSSNGGAAHTDTQYF. The whole variable domain, filled in from reference TRBV7-6 and TRBJ2-3, reads GAGVSQSPRYKVTKRGQDVALRCDPISGHVSLYWYRQALGQGPEFLTYFNYEAQQDKSGLPNDRFSAERPEGSISTLTIQRTEQRDSAMYRCASSSNGGAAHTDTQYFGPGTRLTVL.

J is TRBJ2-3 and V is TRBV28; D may be TRBD2 (6 bases). V was trimmed by 7 bases and J by 9 bases, leaving 17 bases between them. Germline CDR1 is MDHEN and CDR2 is SYDVKM. CDR3 length: 13 residues. This CDR3 reads CASNIAGGGTQYF. CDR3 nucleotide sequence: TGTGCCAGCAACATTGCCGGGGGTGGGACGCAGTATTTT.

V usage is TRBV18 and J usage is TRBJ2-7, with D uncertain. Germline V lookup: CDR1 KGHSH, CDR2 LQKENI. This CDR3 comprises 13 residues. V gave up 3 bases and J gave up 1 base, with 7 bases separating them. CDR3 loop: CASSPGSSYEQYF. In nucleotides, the CDR3 is TGTGCCAGCTCACCCGGGTCTTCCTACGAGCAGTACTTC.

This clone came up a few times. The CDR3 reads CSVEEPLGRGGSYNEQFF. CDR3 sequence (DNA): TGCAGCGTTGAAGAGCCTCTTGGGAGGGGCGGGTCCTACAATGAGCAGTTCTTC. This chain joins TRBV29-1 and TRBJ2-1, with 7 bases lining up with TRBD2. The CDR3 is made up of 18 amino acids. Per germline, CDR1 SQVTM and CDR2 ANQGSEA. With V trimmed by 0 bases and J by 1 base, 12 bases remained unmatched.

This clone was counted between two and nine times. V and J are TRBV4-2 and TRBJ2-1, with D possibly TRBD2 on 7 matching bases. Trimming took 4 bases from V and 1 from J, leaving 17 bases between them. Germline V gene data show CDR1 as LGHNA and CDR2 as YNFKEQ. This CDR3 has 17 residues. In DNA form, the CDR3 reads TGTGCCAGCAGCCTCCTTCGCGGGGGCGAGTCCTACAATGAGCAGTTCTTC. Residues: CASSLLRGGESYNEQFF.

The chain combines TRBV6-1 with TRBJ2-7; 8 nucleotides agree with TRBD2. Unmatched junction bases numbered 5, after V lost 0 bases and J lost 1 base. Germline CDR1 and CDR2: MNHNS and SASEGT. The CDR3 totals 16 residues. CDR3 in DNA: TGTGCCAGCAGTGAAGCGGGCAGCGGGGGATCCTACGAGCAGTACTTC. This translates into CASSEAGSGGSYEQYF.

The chain combines TRBV9 with TRBJ2-2; 10 bases align to TRBD2. The V gene end was trimmed by 0 bases and the J gene end by 3 bases; junction bases not matched to a gene: 5. CDR1 and CDR2 (germline): SGDLS, YYNGEE. CDR3 length: 17 amino acids. In DNA, the CDR3 is TGTGCCAGCAGCGTAGCTAGCGGGGGATCCTACACCGGGGAGCTGTTTTTT. It translates to CASSVASGGSYTGELFF.

This chain joins TRBV5-1 and TRBJ2-1, with 12 bases fitting TRBD1. CDR1 is SGHRS, CDR2 YFSETQ, per germline. V was pared by 2 bases and J by 9 bases, with 6 bases of the junction left unmatched. The length of the CDR3 is 15 residues. The CDR3 sequence: CASSLDGDRGLEQFF. The CDR3 nucleotides are TGCGCCAGCAGCTTAGATGGGGACAGGGGGCTTGAGCAGTTCTTC.

The chain uses TRBV9 and TRBJ1-2, with 12 bases identical to TRBD1. Germline V lookup: CDR1 SGDLS, CDR2 YYNGEE. The trim removed 7 bases at V and 9 bases at J, leaving 4 bases unmatched. The CDR3 sequence is 12 residues long. The DNA for the CDR3 is TGTGCCAGCCTCGGGACAGGGGGCCGCTACACCTTC. Its protein product is CASLGTGGRYTF.

The gene calls are TRBV14 and TRBJ2-3, with TRBD2 matching 9 bases. This CDR3 has 16 amino acids. The V segment lost 3 bases and the J segment 4 bases; nucleotides outside the gene matches: 8. Germline V CDR1 and CDR2: SGHDN, FVKESK. This CDR3 reads CASSHYSAGGPDTQYF. The CDR3 bases are TGTGCCAGCAGCCATTATTCAGCGGGGGGACCAGATACGCAGTATTTT.

This chain connects TRBV27 to TRBJ2-3; 8 bases match TRBD2. The CDR3 totals 16 residues. After removal of 3 bases from V and 6 bases from J, the junction contained 11 bases not matched to a gene. From germline, CDR1 is MNHEY and CDR2 SMNVEV (reference sequence). The CDR3 DNA sequence: TGTGCCAGCAGTTTTGAGGCTGGCGGGGGGTGGGATACGCAGTATTTT. It translates to CASSFEAGGGWDTQYF.

This chain joins TRBV28 and TRBJ1-4; D is uncertain. There are 11 residues in the CDR3. CDR1 and CDR2 from the germline V gene are MDHEN and SYDVKM. Trimming took off 6 bases at V and 5 bases at J, with 4 bases between the two ends. CDR3 nucleotides: TGTGCCAGCAGGGAGAATGAAAAACTGTTTTTT. This gives the protein CASRENEKLFF.

The chain recombines TRBV19 with TRBJ2-2; D may be TRBD2 (6 bases). The CDR3 runs 15 residues. CDR1 is LNHDA and CDR2 is SQIVND in the germline V gene (reference sequence). The V gene lost 3 bases and the J gene lost 1 base, with 9 bases spanning the gap. Here the CDR3 reads CASSIQAGNTGELFF. The CDR3 nucleotides read TGTGCCAGTAGTATTCAAGCGGGGAACACCGGGGAGCTGTTTTTT.

The CDR3 bases are TGTGCTAGTGGCCTGACCGGGACTAGCGGGGGGGCAGACGAGCAGTACTTC. Encoded protein: CASGLTGTSGGADEQYF. The chain employs TRBV12-5 and TRBJ2-7, with 16 bases identical to TRBD2. This CDR3 comprises 17 residues. Germline CDR1 reads LGHNT; CDR2 reads FRNRAP. V was clipped by 6 bases and J by 5 bases; unmatched bases: 10.

V is TRBV9 and J is TRBJ2-5; the match to TRBD1 covers 7 bases. The CDR3 loop spans 16 amino acids. V lost 3 bases to trimming and J lost 3 bases; unmatched junction nucleotides: 11. Germline loops: CDR1 SGDLS, CDR2 YYNGEE. CDR3 sequence reads: CASSGRPWDRKETQYF. The DNA for the CDR3 is TGTGCCAGCAGCGGCCGGCCATGGGACAGAAAAGAGACCCAGTACTTC.

The chain has TRBV6-1 and TRBJ2-7; 12 positions agree with TRBD2. CDR1 MNHNS and CDR2 SASEGT come from the germline V gene. V lost 6 bases, J lost 0 bases, and 0 bases stayed unmatched. CDR3 size: 14 residues. CDR3 protein: CASRLAGGSYEQYF. The CDR3 coding sequence is TGTGCCAGCAGACTAGCGGGGGGCTCCTACGAGCAGTACTTC.

The genes are TRBV6-4 and TRBJ2-7, with 7 nucleotides matching TRBD2. The V gene end was trimmed by 6 bases and the J gene end by 3 bases; junction bases not matched to a gene: 14. Looked up from germline, CDR1 is MRHNA and CDR2 is SNTAGT. The CDR3 is made up of 16 amino acids. The CDR3 loop reads CASSPTKWEGCYEQYF. CDR3 sequence (DNA): TGTGCCAGCAGCCCTACTAAGTGGGAGGGTTGCTACGAGCAGTACTTC.

The chain recombines TRBV18 with TRBJ1-4, with 9 bases fitting TRBD1. CDR3 length: 16 residues. Germline CDR1 is KGHSH and CDR2 is LQKENI. After removal of 5 bases from V and 5 bases from J, the junction contained 9 bases not matched to a gene. The chain's CDR3 is CASSFGTGNRNEKLFF. CDR3 in DNA: TGTGCCAGCTCATTCGGGACAGGGAATCGGAATGAAAAACTGTTTTTT.

The chain couples TRBV7-3 to TRBJ2-1; possibly TRBD2 for D (5 bases). This CDR3 is 16 amino acids long. V shed 0 bases and J shed 2 bases, with 11 bases lying between them. Germline assignment: CDR1 SGHTA and CDR2 FQGTGA. CDR3 sequence (DNA): TGTGCCAGCAGCTTAACCGCTAGCAGTGCCTACAATGAGCAGTTCTTC. It encodes CASSLTASSAYNEQFF.

The J gene is TRBJ2-2, the V gene TRBV29-1; TRBD2 might be the D (5 bases). This CDR3 has 13 amino acids. The V end lost 6 bases, the J end lost 3 bases, and 11 bases lay between the germline ends. Per the germline V gene, CDR1 is SQVTM and CDR2 is ANQGSEA. CDR3 sequence reads: CSVVDSYTGELFF. CDR3 nucleotides: TGCAGCGTAGTGGACTCGTACACCGGGGAGCTGTTTTTT.

The chain joins TRBV6-5 to TRBJ2-3; TRBD1 aligns across 7 bases. V lost 8 bases and J lost 5; bases outside the gene matches: 13. This CDR3 has 15 residues. The germline CDR1 and CDR2 sequences are MNHEY and SVGAGI. In nucleotides, the CDR3 is TGTGCCAGCGGTGTAGACAGGGTTTTTGTAGATACGCAGTATTTT. Its protein product is CASGVDRVFVDTQYF.

The CDR3 bases are TGTGCCAGCACCCCCTCGGAGGCAGCACCCGGGGAGCTGTTTTTT. This sequence encodes CASTPSEAAPGELFF. The chain joins TRBV7-9 to TRBJ2-2, with D possibly being TRBD2 (5 bases). Trimming removed 7 bases from V and 6 bases from J, with 18 bases in between. The CDR3 loop spans 15 amino acids. Germline V lookup: CDR1 SEHNR, CDR2 FQNEAQ (reference sequence).

This chain uses TRBV10-2 with TRBJ1-6; TRBD1 might be the D (5 bases). This CDR3 is built from 16 residues. V gave up 3 bases and J gave up 4 bases, with 13 bases separating them. Germline CDR1 is WSHSY and CDR2 is SAAADI. DNA for the CDR3: TGCGCCAGCAGTGACCCTATGGGGGGGTATAATTCACCCCTCCACTTT. It codes for CASSDPMGGYNSPLHF.